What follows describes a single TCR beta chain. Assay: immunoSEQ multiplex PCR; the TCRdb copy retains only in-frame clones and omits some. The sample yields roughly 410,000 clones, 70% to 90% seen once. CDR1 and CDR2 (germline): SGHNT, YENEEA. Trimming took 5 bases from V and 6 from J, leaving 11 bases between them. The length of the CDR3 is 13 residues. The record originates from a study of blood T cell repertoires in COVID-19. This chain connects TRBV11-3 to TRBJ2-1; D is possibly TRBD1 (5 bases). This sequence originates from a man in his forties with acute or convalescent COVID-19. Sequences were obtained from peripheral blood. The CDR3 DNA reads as TGTGCCAGCAGCCTTACAGGACGCAATGAGCAGTTCTTC. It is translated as CASSLTGRNEQFF.